These 16 T cell receptor beta chains were sequenced from one sample in a study of shared clonotypes between healthy human individuals. Using immunoSEQ multiplex PCR, the repertoire was profiled, and TCRdb retains in-frame clones only, with some absent. The sample includes about 2 million clones, roughly 96% of them seen just once. Material: naive CD4+ T cells sorted from blood. Subset noted: CD45RA+ positively selected. These receptors all stem from a man aged 18 to 35 in good health.

This clone has just one count. Compared with germline, one end of the junction differs, possibly owing to a read error. The chain recombines TRBV6-6 with TRBJ1-2; the D is unclear. The CDR3 length is 11 residues. Looked up from germline, CDR1 is MNHNY and CDR2 is SVGAGI (reference sequence). In DNA, the CDR3 is TGTGCCAGCAGTTACCGACGGATTCCCCACTTC. Translating gives CASSYRRIPHF.

The chain links TRBV28 to TRBJ1-2; D not certain. The germline V gene has CDR1 MDHEN and CDR2 SYDVKM. The CDR3 has 13 amino acids. Trimming stripped 5 bases from V and 2 bases from J, with 9 bases between. The CDR3 loop is CASSAGGNYGYTF. CDR3 bases: TGTGCCAGCAGTGCCGGAGGAAACTATGGCTACACCTTC.

V and J are TRBV5-6 and TRBJ1-2, with 8 bases identical to TRBD1. The V segment lost 4 bases and the J segment 4 bases; nucleotides outside the gene matches: 9. In germline, CDR1 is SGHDT, CDR2 YYEEEE. This CDR3 has 15 amino acids. Written as DNA, the CDR3 is TGTGCCAGCAGCGACGAGGCAGGGGGCAGCTATGGCTACACCTTC. Translating it yields CASSDEAGGSYGYTF.

This clone showed up just once. The chain links TRBV6-5 to TRBJ1-1; D remains ambiguous. Germline V gene data show CDR1 as MNHEY and CDR2 as SVGAGI. V was shortened by 8 bases and J by 8 bases, with 12 bases between the two germline ends. This CDR3 comprises 11 residues. CDR3: CASSQGQEAFF. The CDR3 DNA follows: TGTGCCAGCTCCCAAGGTCAGGAAGCTTTCTTT.

This clone showed up just once. This sequence joins TRBV9 and TRBJ2-3, with D possibly being TRBD2 (7 bases). Germline V gives CDR1 SGDLS, CDR2 YYNGEE. Trimming took off 6 bases at V and 4 bases at J, with 12 bases between the two ends. This CDR3 contains 13 residues. CDR3 bases: TGTGCCAGCAATCGGCGGGGGCCAGATACGCAGTATTTT. Its protein is CASNRRGPDTQYF.

This chain links TRBV28 with TRBJ1-2; 9 bases are shared with TRBD1. The V gene end was trimmed by 5 bases and the J gene end by 4 bases; junction bases not matched to a gene: 8. Germline V gene lookup returns CDR1 MDHEN and CDR2 SYDVKM. The CDR3 extends over 15 amino acids. In nucleotides, the CDR3 is TGTGCCAGCAGTATCTCCGGGACAGGGTCCTATGGCTACACCTTC. Its protein product is CASSISGTGSYGYTF.

V usage is TRBV7-2 and J usage is TRBJ1-5; 8 positions agree with TRBD1. Germline CDR1 SGHTA, CDR2 FQGNSA. V dropped 5 bases and J dropped 6; count of bases not matched to a gene: 6. There are 14 residues in the CDR3. CDR3 nucleotides: TGTGCCAGCAGCACCCCAGGGGGCGGTCAGCCCCAGCATTTT. Its protein product is CASSTPGGGQPQHF.

The V and J genes are TRBV30 and TRBJ2-7; D remains ambiguous. This CDR3 has 12 amino acids. The germline V and J ends were trimmed by 1 base and 7 bases, with 11 bases remaining between them. CDR1 is GTSNPN, CDR2 SVGIG, per germline (reference sequence). The CDR3, as DNA: TGTGCCTGGAGTGCGACTTCTCGAGAGCAGTACTTC. This translates into CAWSATSREQYF. Variable domain in full (rest from reference TRBV30 and TRBJ2-7): SQTIHQWPATLVQPVGSPLSLECTVEGTSNPNLYWYRQAAGRGLQLLFYSVGIGQISSEVPQNLSASRPQDRQFILSSKKLLLSDSGFYLCAWSATSREQYFGPGTRLTVT.

The genes are TRBV19 and TRBJ1-5; TRBD1 agrees at 8 bases. CDR3 size: 16 residues. Germline V gives CDR1 LNHDA, CDR2 SQIVND (reference sequence). The junction had 6 bases not matched to a gene; V was cut back by 5 bases and J by 0 bases. Written as DNA, the CDR3 is TGTGCCAGTAGTTCCCGGGACAGGAATAGCAATCAGCCCCAGCATTTT. It specifies CASSSRDRNSNQPQHF.

The genes are TRBV6-1 and TRBJ2-6; D may correspond to TRBD1 or TRBD2 (5 bases each). Germline lookup yields CDR1 MNHNS and CDR2 SASEGT. The CDR3 contains 17 residues. The V and J ends lost 4 bases and 0 bases respectively, with 13 bases between them. The CDR3 loop is CASSAPGRYSGANVLTF. For the CDR3, the DNA is TGTGCCAGCAGTGCCCCGGGACGGTACTCTGGGGCCAACGTCCTGACTTTC.

A single count supports this clone. J is TRBJ2-7 and V is TRBV30; D unclear. Germline loops: CDR1 GTSNPN, CDR2 SVGIG (reference sequence). The length of the CDR3 is 12 residues. Trimming removed 3 bases from V and 0 bases from J, with 6 bases in between. The CDR3 is CAWSLSSYEQYF. The CDR3, as DNA: TGTGCCTGGAGCCTGAGCTCCTACGAGCAGTACTTC.

V is TRBV4-1 and J is TRBJ2-5; 12 nucleotides line up with TRBD2. The V gene's germline CDR1 is MGHRA and CDR2 YSYEKL. CDR3 length: 14 residues. Trimming took 0 bases from V and 12 from J; bases not matched to a gene: 5. For the CDR3, the DNA is TGCGCCAGCAGCCAAGAAGCCCTAGCGGGAGGGAAGTACTTC. This gives the protein CASSQEALAGGKYF.

This sequence joins TRBV6-7 and TRBJ2-7; tentatively, D is TRBD2 (6 bases). TRBV6-7 is assigned to the ORF class and has an uncertain function. The CDR3 contains 17 residues. Between the trimmed V and J ends, which lost 10 bases and 2 bases, there was a span of 27 bases. CDR3 protein: CATAGWSLKGWPYEQYF. The CDR3 region has the DNA TGTGCCACTGCGGGGTGGTCACTAAAGGGGTGGCCCTACGAGCAGTACTTC.

The chain joins TRBV5-1 to TRBJ2-3; 11 bases line up with TRBD2. J lost 4 bases, V lost 1 base, and 5 bases had no gene match. The CDR3 contains 16 residues. The V gene's germline CDR1 is SGHRS and CDR2 YFSETQ. CDR3 amino acids: CASSLMTSGASDTQYF. The CDR3 region has the DNA TGCGCCAGCAGCTTGATGACTAGCGGGGCCTCAGATACGCAGTATTTT.

This rearrangement joins TRBV5-1 to TRBJ2-5; 11 bases line up with TRBD2. Per germline, CDR1 SGHRS and CDR2 YFSETQ. After removal of 4 bases from V and 5 bases from J, the junction contained 16 bases not matched to a gene. The CDR3 has 18 amino acids. The CDR3 DNA is TGCGCCAGCAGCGACCGCGGGACTAGCGGTCTCCCCGGGGAGACCCAGTACTTC. As protein: CASSDRGTSGLPGETQYF.

The chain carries TRBV6-1 and TRBJ2-3, with 7 bases aligning to TRBD2. Per germline, CDR1 MNHNS and CDR2 SASEGT. J gave up 3 bases and V 4 bases, and 4 bases lay outside the gene matches. The CDR3 length is 14 residues. The CDR3 nucleotides are TGTGCCAGCAGTGCTAGGGAGGGGACAGATACGCAGTATTTT. Residues: CASSAREGTDTQYF.